This T cell receptor (beta chain) was identified during a study of T cell repertoires in cytomegalovirus infection. After removal of 7 bases from V and 1 base from J, the junction contained 13 bases not matched to a gene. The CDR3 loop spans 17 amino acids. This clonotype was counted at least ten times. Its antigen remains unidentified. TCRdb independently ran MiXCR on the reads; one entry per CDR3 protein. In the table there are hundreds of thousands of distinct CDR3 sequences, around a third of which are singletons. The genes are TRBV12-3 or TRBV12-4 and TRBJ1-5; 7 bases are a match to TRBD1. The receptor was derived from a human donor in good health (CMV status not recorded). Some clones in this sample may be carry-over from other donors' samples. Sequencing was performed on cultured CD8+ T cells from PBMCs, taken from culture after CMV antigen stimulation. CDR3: CASIIRRGRGSNQPQHF. The DNA of the CDR3 is TGTGCCAGCATCATAAGGAGGGGGCGAGGAAGCAATCAGCCCCAGCATTTT.